The entry below gives a single T cell receptor beta chain sequence along with its context. The antigen is not known. These data are taken from a study of T cell responses to AZD1222 COVID-19 vaccine. Produced via immunoSEQ multiplex PCR; TCRdb's table is partial and in-frame only. Of approximately 150,000 clones in the sample, about 90% were seen once. CDR1 and CDR2 (germline): GTSNPN, SVGIG (reference sequence). V lost 8 bases, J lost 6 bases, and 13 bases lay in between. The CDR3 covers 12 residues. Study findings and constraints: Dominant CD4 TCR responses targeted spike regions 160-218 and 743-854.

This clonotype was sampled from an adult in good health. J is TRBJ1-4 and V is TRBV30; possibly TRBD1 for D (6 bases). The sample in question was peripheral blood, obtained on day 0 of AZD1222 vaccination. For the CDR3, the DNA is TGTGCCGTCCAGGGGCGCGATGAAAAACTGTTTTTT. Translating gives CAVQGRDEKLFF.